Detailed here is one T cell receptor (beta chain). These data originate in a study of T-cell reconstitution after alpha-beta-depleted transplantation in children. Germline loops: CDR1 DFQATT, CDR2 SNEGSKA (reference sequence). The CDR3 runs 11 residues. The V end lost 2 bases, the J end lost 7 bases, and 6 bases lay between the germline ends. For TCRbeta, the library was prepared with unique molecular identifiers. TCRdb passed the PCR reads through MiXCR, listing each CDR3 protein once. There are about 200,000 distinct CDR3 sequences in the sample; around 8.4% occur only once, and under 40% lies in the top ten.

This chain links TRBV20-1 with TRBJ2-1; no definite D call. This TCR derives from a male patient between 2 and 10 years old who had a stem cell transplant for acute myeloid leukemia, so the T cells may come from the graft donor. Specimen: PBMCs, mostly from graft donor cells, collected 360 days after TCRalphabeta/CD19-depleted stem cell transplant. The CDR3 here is CSARNGNEQFF. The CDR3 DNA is TGCAGTGCTAGAAACGGGAATGAGCAGTTCTTC.